This T cell receptor beta chain comes out of a study of blood T cell repertoires in COVID-19. CDR3 length equals 11 residues. Germline V CDR1 and CDR2: MNHNS, SASEGT. V gave up 0 bases and J gave up 10 bases, with 4 bases separating them. Original analysis: Quantification of nucleated cells was approximated via reference gene primer amplification. Profiling relied on immunoSEQ multiplex PCR, and the TCRdb table lists in-frame clones only, not all of them. That table gives V, J and clone size, and the DNA gave D and trimming. The repertoire holds approximately 160,000 clones, 90% seen once, with 15% to 20% in the top ten.

The chain employs TRBV6-1 and TRBJ2-1; D call uncertain. The specimen sequenced was peripheral blood. This TCR derives from a man in his sixties with active or convalescent COVID-19. This chain's CDR3 is CASSEATEQFF. CDR3 bases: TGTGCCAGCAGTGAAGCGACAGAGCAGTTCTTC.